This T cell receptor beta chain comes out of a study of CD8 T cell repertoires and HIV-1 epitope variants. Assay used: immunoSEQ multiplex PCR; TCRdb lists only in-frame clones, some missing. The sample lists some 100,000 clones; 60% to 80% were seen once. Trimming took 7 bases from V and 4 from J, leaving 17 bases between them. The CDR3 is 15 residues long. Germline lookup yields CDR1 MDHEN and CDR2 SYDVKM. Study results and caveats: Most of the nine antigen-specific clonotypes appeared cross-reactive to autologous or escape variants.

Turning to this clone: Its cognate antigen is unknown.

The receptor was derived from a male donor with HIV. This rearrangement joins TRBV28 to TRBJ1-5; no clear D. The source material was uncultured baseline CD8+ T cells from peripheral blood mononuclear cells (PBMCs). The CDR3 sequence is CASKTSGGENQPQHF. As DNA, the CDR3 is TGTGCCAGCAAAACGAGTGGAGGCGAAAATCAGCCCCAGCATTTT.